This paragraph reports one TCR beta chain. This clonotype was picked up many times. The antigen it recognizes is unknown. No base quality information exists; no much larger clone differs at one position. For repertoire sequencing, the TCR beta CDR3 regions were amplified from RNA transcripts. The first round was an RT-PCR using HTBI primers with the Qiagen OneStep RT-PCR kit, and this first round was followed by a second-round multiplex PCR, then size selection and purification. Sequencing of the libraries was carried out on an Illumina HiSeq2000 in paired-end mode with 100 bp reads. Under the source paper's analysis protocol: SOAPnuke was used to process the reads, removing any read that contained adapters or uncalled bases, had a mean Phred below 15, or lacked an exact match to the constant primer or identifier. COPE v1.2.5 was used to merge high-quality paired reads. Each unique nucleotide sequence was defined as a clonotype, and clonotypes were aligned to IMGT TRB V, D and J references with MiTCR v1.1. Only V-J combinations with frequency above 0.0001 were analysed, covering about 99% of repertoires. For each V-J combination, a TCR clonal expansion and chaos score was defined as the ratio of F50 clonal expansion to chaos observed in the TCRdist matrix. Welch's t-statistics and random forest were used to narrow the features down to more than 10 V-J combinations, which were then fed into a naive Bayes classifier. The Morisita-Horn index was used to measure how similar the thyroid and blood repertoires were. Through fastp at Q25 and MiXCR, TCRdb rebuilt clones from the public reads, retaining in-frame beta chains. Identical CDR3 protein sequences are pooled into one entry, listed with their most common genes and DNA. The V and J calls and clone size are TCRdb's, not the authors'. In all, the sample holds some 390,000 distinct CDR3 sequences, and around 20% of those were seen once. The ten top clones hold roughly 1.5% of the sample.

This specimen comes from a study of Graves' ophthalmopathy and Graves' hyperthyroidism (dated by TCRdb to the late 2010s). With regard to the full study: Peripheral blood samples were taken at the time of initial diagnosis, before any treatment was given. The 100 discovery patients were divided at random into training and test sets in a 7:3 ratio. In roughly six hyperthyroidism patients, T-cell repertoires of thyroid tissue and blood were compared. The study used TCR beta repertoire signatures to distinguish Graves' ophthalmopathy from Graves' hyperthyroidism and to predict progression to ophthalmopathy. In total, 135 blood samples were TCR-sequenced: approximately 42 ophthalmopathy, approximately 80 hyperthyroidism and some 17 hyperthyroidism-to-ophthalmopathy patients. For independent validation, a separate cohort was made up of about 18 hyperthyroidism patients plus 17 patients who later progressed from hyperthyroidism to ophthalmopathy. Following sampling, methimazole starting at 30 mg daily was administered to hyperthyroidism patients, and high-dose intravenous methylprednisolone was administered to ophthalmopathy patients. To explore V-J signatures that separate ophthalmopathy from hyperthyroidism, a discovery set of about 98 patients was enrolled, consisting of 40 to 45 with ophthalmopathy and some 59 with stable hyperthyroidism.

Study-wide findings and limitations: Most of the expanded thyroid clonotypes with a frequency above 0.001 were also detected in blood, and it was suggested that the thyroid immune response may be reflected by blood repertoires. In validation, the model predicted ophthalmopathy progression with less than 71% sensitivity and 72.22% specificity; roughly 11 predicted patients were CT-confirmed with GO in a median of approximately 6.5 months. The 13-signature model separated ophthalmopathy from stable hyperthyroidism with 85% to 90% sensitivity and 81% to 82% specificity in cross-validation, and 80%/75% in the test set. No statistical method was used to predetermine the sample size, and group allocation was not hidden from the investigators.

Ophthalmopathy patients had moderately to severely active disease, Clinical Activity Score of at least 3, NOSPECS grade of at least 4, and disease duration under 3 months. Patients with other autoimmune diseases, uncontrolled infections, pregnancy or lactation were excluded from the study. Diagnosis relied on clinical symptoms, serum thyroxine, TRAb, thyroid ultrasound and orbital computed tomography. Ficoll-Paque density gradient centrifugation was used to isolate PBMCs from about 10 ml of fresh peripheral blood. Trizol reagent was used to extract the total RNA, and its quality was then checked on an Agilent 2100 Bioanalyzer. The source material was peripheral blood. The sequence was obtained from a woman in her late teens or twenties with Graves' ophthalmopathy. Donor details come from another sample of the same person, matched by shared clones.

The CDR3 protein: CASSESSGSYEQYF. The DNA sequence follows: TGTGCCAGCAGTGAATCTAGCGGCTCCTACGAGCAGTACTTC. Recombination joined TRBV2 with TRBJ2-7; TRBD2 matches 7 bases in the middle. The CDR3 holds 14 amino acids from the cysteine to the phenylalanine. Of all the DNA, just the CDR3 is kept, 42 bases in frame from base 1. The germline V end is reduced by 2 bases and the J end by 0 bases; junction bases left unmatched: 1. As encoded in the germline V gene, CDR1 is SNHLY while CDR2 is FYNNEI.